The T cell receptor beta chain under discussion was sequenced for a study of long-term antiretroviral therapy in people with HIV (dated by TCRdb to the early 2020s). Notes on the research overall: The earliest samples were collected about a decade before the 2015 WHO recommendation for immediate ART, when ART was typically delayed until CD4 counts fell. This retrospective serial study examined whether starting ART and sustained HIV suppression were associated with changes in the composition and diversity of the TRB repertoire in peripheral blood. A total of roughly 200 cryopreserved PBMC samples came from around 30 adults with confirmed HIV infection and were collected serially over a mean of about six years (range 1-12). Eleven of the 30 participants with HIV were female. No cross-contamination during QIAcube processing was shown when test extractions of a monoclonal T-cell line were performed alongside roughly 30 polyclonal samples. What the authors observed across the whole study: The samples span the years 2004 to 2017, and the ART regimens used at that time may not be as effective as current regimens. Starting ART was linked to a significant rise in TRB diversity, yet even after long-term ART the diversity remained significantly lower than in transplant donor controls. Expanded TRB clones identified before ART initiation dominated the repertoire across all time points, though the dominance fluctuated and decreased in many PLHIV after ART. Unsorted PBMC were profiled instead of sorted CD4+ and CD8+ T cells because pre-ART samples had limited cell numbers. Limited PBMC availability meant only the TCR beta chain was sequenced, without alpha chain pairing. Compared with controls, HIV repertoires had narrower CDR3 length ranges, and the network structure pointed to an antigen-experienced repertoire that shifted only slightly toward naive after ART. No data were available on ART adherence, viral resistance or therapy changes, limiting inferences about post-ART repertoire changes.

Inclusion was restricted to participants for whom at least one PBMC sample before ART initiation and at least two post-ART samples were available. Every participant with HIV received treatment in the United States of America. Before DNA extraction, cryopreserved samples of about 1-10 million PBMC were thawed and washed. At the time of the earliest PBMC sample, participants with HIV were aged between about 20 and 54 years. PBMC samples from each participant spanned 1-4 timepoints before ART initiation and 2-8 timepoints after ART initiation, with a median of 7 samples. Serial HIV viral load, CD4+ T-cell count, ART history and demographic data were obtained for every participant. A Qiagen kit on a QIAcube was used to extract genomic DNA from unsorted PBMC, with samples processed in batches of 12. Concerning this clone itself: Its target antigen remains unknown. The sample holds no much larger clone one base away, and base qualities are not on file.

The germline V gene sets CDR1 to MDHEN and CDR2 to SYDVKM. The junction shows trimming of 1 base on V and 8 bases on J, plus 11 bases between the germline ends. Including cysteine and phenylalanine, the CDR3 has 13 amino acids. The sequence is cut down to CDR3 DNA, 39 bases in frame from base 1. Sequencing of the TRB variable region was done with the immunoSEQ hsTCRB v3.0 assay at survey level resolution. TRB sequencing targeted a depth of about 40,000-50,000 T-cell genomes per sample. Pooled TRB libraries were sequenced on an Illumina MiSeq with a v3 150-cycle kit. The study's processing was this. Repertoire analysis was performed in R inside a reproducible Nextflow workflow that covered QC, data transformation and analysis. LymphoSeq2, an R package for exploring AIRR-Seq data, was used to implement custom analyses. A few samples that produced fewer than 5000 total TRB sequences were removed, so 200 or so HIV repertoires were analyzed. Among the roughly 200 retained HIV repertoires, fewer than 65 were collected before ART initiation and around 130 after ART initiation. Repertoires were downsampled to 5000 TRB nucleotide sequences, with summary statistics averaged over 100 downsampling iterations. The analysis kept only TRB sequences whose CDR3 regions were at least seven amino acids long. A Shannon entropy-derived clonality score and the Gini coefficient were used to measure diversity. In the repertoire networks, any two of the top 5000 CDR3 amino acid sequences were linked whenever the two sequences differed by an edit distance of one. Antigen specificity groups and MHC restriction were predicted for TRB CDR3 amino acid sequences with GLIPH2. Known CMV, EBV, HIV or tissue antigen associations were flagged by matching CDR3 amino acid sequences against VDJdb and McPAS-TCR. Pre-ART, post-ART and control groups were compared with Wilcoxon signed-rank tests and Holm-Bonferroni correction. TCRdb provides this immuneACCESS table in a form limited to in-frame rearrangements. Some clones are lacking; in checked studies, under half of them reflect an unresolved V gene, and why the rest are absent is not known. For V, J and clone size, that table is used; D and trimming come from the DNA. The sample has tens of thousands of clones on record, 80% of them singletons. Together, the top ten hold roughly 7.2% of the sample.

The TCR was taken from a man in his forties or fifties with HIV. The source was unsorted PBMCs, collected 0.3 years after starting antiretroviral therapy. The rearrangement joined TRBV28 to TRBJ1-1, and possibly TRBD1, on 6 matching bases. The nucleotide sequence is given as TGTGCCAGCAGTTTATCAGGGGTTAGCGAAGCTTTCTTT. Its amino acids are CASSLSGVSEAFF.